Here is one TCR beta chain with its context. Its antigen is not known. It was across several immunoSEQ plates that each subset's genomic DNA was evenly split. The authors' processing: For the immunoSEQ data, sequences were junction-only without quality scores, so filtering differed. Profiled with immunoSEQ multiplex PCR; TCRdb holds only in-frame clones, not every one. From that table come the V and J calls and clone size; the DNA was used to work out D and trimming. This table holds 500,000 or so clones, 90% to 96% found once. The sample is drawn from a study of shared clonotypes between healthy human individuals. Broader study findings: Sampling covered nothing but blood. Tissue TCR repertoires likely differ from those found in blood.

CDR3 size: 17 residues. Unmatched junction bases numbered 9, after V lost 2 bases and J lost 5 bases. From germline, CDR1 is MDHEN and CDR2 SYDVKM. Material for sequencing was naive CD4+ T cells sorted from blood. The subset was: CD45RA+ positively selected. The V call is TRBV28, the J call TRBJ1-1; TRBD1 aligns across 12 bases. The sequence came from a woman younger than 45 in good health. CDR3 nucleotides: TGTGCCAGCAGTTTAACGGGACAGGGGGCGCGGCGGACTGAAGCTTTCTTT. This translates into CASSLTGQGARRTEAFF.